These T cell receptor beta chains were read from a single sample in a study of blood T cells in healthy people across ages. From the 5' RACE reads, TCRdb called clonotypes with MiXCR, one entry per CDR3 protein. The sample consists of 540,000 or so distinct CDR3 sequences, roughly 28% of them appearing once. Sequencing was carried out using blood. Receptor source: a woman in her 70s in good health. CDR3s include the opening cysteine and the closing phenylalanine or tryptophan. A D gene is named only where the DNA matches it firmly. Expanded clones are given a class, and other clones once, few, many or no size at all.

-	TRBJ2-5	TRBV20-1	11	-	TGCAGTGCTTGGAACCAAGAGACCCAGTACTTC	CSAWNQETQYF
-	TRBJ1-2	TRBV20-1	16	TRBD1	TGCAGTGCTAGAGTACTAGGACAGGGCAATTCCTATGGCTACACCTTC	CSARVLGQGNSYGYTF
-	TRBJ2-5	TRBV4-2	15	-	TGTGCCAGCAGCCAGTTCTTGTTGGCCCAAGAGACCCGGTACTTC	CASSQFLLAQETRYF
-	TRBJ2-3	TRBV12-3/TRBV12-4	13	-	TGTGCCAGCACTAGACCCCCGACAGATACGCAGTATTTT	CASTRPPTDTQYF
-	TRBJ2-2	TRBV29-1	15	TRBD2	TGCAGCGTGAATACCGGGACTAGTTGGACCGGGGAGCTGTTTTTT	CSVNTGTSWTGELFF
many	TRBJ2-1	TRBV11-3	16	TRBD1	TGTGCCAGCAGCCGCGACAGGGTAGGGTTCTACAATGAGCAGTTCTTC	CASSRDRVGFYNEQFF
-	TRBJ1-2	TRBV20-1	12	TRBD1	TGCAGTGCGGGACAGGGAATAGGTGGCTACACCTTC	CSAGQGIGGYTF
-	TRBJ2-2	TRBV9	16	-	TGTGCCAGCAGCGTCGCGGGACAGATAAACACCGGGGAGCTGTTTTTT	CASSVAGQINTGELFF
many	TRBJ2-1	TRBV29-1	12	-	TGCAGCGTTAACCCCGGACGAGATGAGCAGTTCTTC	CSVNPGRDEQFF
-	TRBJ2-6	TRBV5-1	16	-	TGCGCCAGCAGCTTGTCCGGGGCCCCTGGGGCCAACGTCCTGACTTTC	CASSLSGAPGANVLTF
few	TRBJ2-5	TRBV6-2/TRBV6-3	16	-	TGTGCCAGCAGTCACTCGCCGATAGCTTCTACGGAGACCCAGTACTTC	CASSHSPIASTETQYF
-	TRBJ2-7	TRBV6-2/TRBV6-3	15	-	TGTGCCAGCAGTCCTATCGTCCTTTTACCCTACGAGCAGTACTTC	CASSPIVLLPYEQYF
-	TRBJ2-5	TRBV12-3/TRBV12-4	14	-	TGTGCCAGCAGTTTTTTGCCGGGTCAAGAGACCCAGTACTTC	CASSFLPGQETQYF
few	TRBJ2-3	TRBV15	15	TRBD2	TGTGCCACCAGCAGTAGCGGGGGGTATGCAGATACGCAGTATTTT	CATSSSGGYADTQYF
-	TRBJ2-3	TRBV24-1	13	-	TGTGCCACCAGTGGATACGGGACAGATACGCAGTATTTT	CATSGYGTDTQYF
-	TRBJ2-2	TRBV6-2/TRBV6-3	13	-	TGTGCCAGCGTCAGCGGATACACCGGGGAGCTGTTTTTT	CASVSGYTGELFF
-	TRBJ1-2	TRBV20-1	14	TRBD1	TGCAGTGCTAGAGATGGGACAGTTTACTATGGCTACACCTTC	CSARDGTVYYGYTF
-	TRBJ1-4	TRBV7-9	14	-	TGTGCCAGCACCCCCACGGGAACTAATGAAAAACTGTTTTTT	CASTPTGTNEKLFF
-	TRBJ2-3	TRBV20-1	13	-	TGCAGTGCTCCTGAATCTCTCACAGATACGCAGTATTTT	CSAPESLTDTQYF
-	TRBJ2-7	TRBV6-2/TRBV6-3	14	-	TGTGCCAGCAAATATGGGCCAGTGACCTACGAGCAGTACTTC	CASKYGPVTYEQYF
few	TRBJ2-7	TRBV5-1	15	-	TGCGCCAGCAGCCAGTCCCCCGGCAGCTCCTACGAGCAGTACTTC	CASSQSPGSSYEQYF
few	TRBJ2-7	TRBV5-5	14	-	TGTGCCAGCAGCTTGGTTGGGGGCTACTACGAGCAGTACTTC	CASSLVGGYYEQYF
-	TRBJ1-1	TRBV20-1	11	-	TGCAGTGCTCCCGGAACCCATGAAGCTTTCTTT	CSAPGTHEAFF
-	TRBJ2-5	TRBV7-2	15	-	TGTGCCAGCAGTTCCTCGGGTACCGTTCAAGAGACCCAGTACTTC	CASSSSGTVQETQYF
-	TRBJ2-5	TRBV5-1	15	-	TGCGCCAGCAGCTTATTTGGGCATGCCGAAGAGACCCAGTACTTC	CASSLFGHAEETQYF
-	TRBJ2-1	TRBV29-1	15	-	TGCAGCGTGACCACTGGTAGACAACCCTACAATGAGCAGTTCTTC	CSVTTGRQPYNEQFF
few	TRBJ2-3	TRBV5-6	15	-	TGTGCCAGCTTGAGGCAGGTCCTATCCACAGATACGCAGTATTTT	CASLRQVLSTDTQYF
few	TRBJ2-3	TRBV6-6	17	-	TGTGCCAGCAGCCGCGACCCATCTCAGGGTTACACAGATACGCAGTATTTT	CASSRDPSQGYTDTQYF
few	TRBJ2-4	TRBV2	11	TRBD2	TGTGCCAGCAGGGTCGGGACTAATCAGTACTTC	CASRVGTNQYF
few	TRBJ1-6	TRBV5-1	14	TRBD1	TGCGCCAGCCAAATCGGGACAGTTAATTCACCCCTCCACTTT	CASQIGTVNSPLHF
few	TRBJ2-6	TRBV7-2	17	-	TGTGCCAGCAGCTTAGGTGGGGGTAGCTCTGGGGCCAACGTCCTGACTTTC	CASSLGGGSSGANVLTF
few	TRBJ2-1	TRBV7-9	14	TRBD2	TGTGCCAGCGAGTTAGGGCTAGCGGGAGATGAGCAGTTCTTC	CASELGLAGDEQFF
-	TRBJ1-4	TRBV6-5	18	TRBD1	TGTGCCAGCAGTTACTCGGGGGACAGGGGACAGGGGGCGAGGAAACTGTTTTTT	CASSYSGDRGQGARKLFF
few	TRBJ2-2	TRBV5-1	16	TRBD1	TGCGCCAGCAGCCCGCGCCCGGGACAGTCGAGCGGGGAGCTGTTTTTT	CASSPRPGQSSGELFF
-	TRBJ1-5	TRBV27	13	-	TGTGCCAGCGCACTACGGAGCAATCAGCCCCAGCATTTT	CASALRSNQPQHF
many	TRBJ1-2	TRBV7-2	14	-	TGTGCCAGCAGCTTAGCGACAGCCTCCTATGGCTACACCTTC	CASSLATASYGYTF
-	TRBJ2-1	TRBV6-1	16	TRBD1	TGTGCCAGCAGTGAACTTACCGGGACAGGGATCGATGAGCAGTTCTTC	CASSELTGTGIDEQFF
few	TRBJ1-2	TRBV5-1	14	TRBD1	TGCGCCAGCGGAATCGGTGAGGGGGCGTTTGACTACACCTTC	CASGIGEGAFDYTF
-	TRBJ2-4	TRBV4-1	17	TRBD1	TGCGCCAGCAGCCAAGCGTCCGGACAGGGGGCGAGAAACATTCAGTACTTC	CASSQASGQGARNIQYF
-	TRBJ2-4	TRBV7-2	18	TRBD1	TGTGCCAGCAGCGAAACCAGGACAGGGGGTAGGGTTAGGAACATTCAGTACTTC	CASSETRTGGRVRNIQYF
few	TRBJ2-5	TRBV7-2	15	-	TGTGCCAGCAGCCTAACGGGGTTTTCAGGAGAGACCCAGTACTTC	CASSLTGFSGETQYF